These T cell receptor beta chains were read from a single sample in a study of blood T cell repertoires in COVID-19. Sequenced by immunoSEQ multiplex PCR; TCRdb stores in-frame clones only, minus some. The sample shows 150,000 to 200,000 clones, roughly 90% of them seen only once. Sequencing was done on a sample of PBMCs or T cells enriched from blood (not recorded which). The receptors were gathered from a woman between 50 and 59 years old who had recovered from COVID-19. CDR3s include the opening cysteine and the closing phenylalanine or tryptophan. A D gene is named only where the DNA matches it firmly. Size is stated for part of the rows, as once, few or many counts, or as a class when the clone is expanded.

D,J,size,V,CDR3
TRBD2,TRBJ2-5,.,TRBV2,CASSERLAGQETQYF
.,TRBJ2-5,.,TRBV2,CASSITGNGETQYF
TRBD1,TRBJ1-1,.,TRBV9,CASSPGTGGARAFF
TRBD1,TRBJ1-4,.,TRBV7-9,CAGNRDSDEKLFF
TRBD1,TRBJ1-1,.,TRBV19,CAGEDRGFF
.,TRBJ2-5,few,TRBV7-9,CASSHFSETQYF
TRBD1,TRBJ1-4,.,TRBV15,CATSRRDRLEKLFF
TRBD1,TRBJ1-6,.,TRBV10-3,CAITESDRGNSPLHF
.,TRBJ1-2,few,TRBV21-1,CASTPFGVGYTF
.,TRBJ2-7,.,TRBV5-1,CASSFGYADSYEQYF
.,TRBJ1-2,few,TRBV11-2,CASSLYRVDGYTF
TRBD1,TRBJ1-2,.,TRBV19,CASRTGDYGYTF
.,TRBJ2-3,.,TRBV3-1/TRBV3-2,CASRPGLAEDTQYF
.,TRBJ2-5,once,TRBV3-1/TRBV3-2,CASSQGGGPRETQYF
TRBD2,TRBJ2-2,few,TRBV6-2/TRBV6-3,CASSPGGLNTGELFF
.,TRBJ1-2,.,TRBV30,CAWSFLPGYGYTF
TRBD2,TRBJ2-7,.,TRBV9,CASSFGTSGRIEYEQYF
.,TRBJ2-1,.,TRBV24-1,CATSDSGDGVYNEQFF
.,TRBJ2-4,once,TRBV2,CASSDRGRGKNIQYF
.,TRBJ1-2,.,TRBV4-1,CASSLDDSNNYGYTF
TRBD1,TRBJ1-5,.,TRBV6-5,CASSYSGQGKGPQHF
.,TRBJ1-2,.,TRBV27,CASSLGAGVVGYTF
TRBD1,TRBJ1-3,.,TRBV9,CASSTLQGAHNTIYF
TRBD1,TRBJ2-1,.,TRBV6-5,CASSYALEGGQGKFF
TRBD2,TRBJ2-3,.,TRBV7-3,CASSRSGGSTDTQYF
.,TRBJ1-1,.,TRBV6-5,CASSYLGIAEAFF
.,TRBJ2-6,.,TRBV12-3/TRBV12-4,CASTLSGANVLTF
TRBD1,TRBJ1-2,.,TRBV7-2,CASSSIHARTGGGYTF
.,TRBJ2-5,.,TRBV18,CASSPRKLEETQYF
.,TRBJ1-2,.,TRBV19,CASSIGENYGYTF
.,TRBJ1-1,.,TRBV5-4,CASSLALAEAFF
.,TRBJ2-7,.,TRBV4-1,CASGPTVSYEQYF
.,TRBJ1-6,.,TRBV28,CASSLGRAQNSPLHF
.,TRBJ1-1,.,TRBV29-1,CSVVPIGVSTEAFF
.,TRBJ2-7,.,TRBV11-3,CASSLDSRAYEQYF
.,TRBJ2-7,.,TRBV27,CASSLSLGIGEQYF
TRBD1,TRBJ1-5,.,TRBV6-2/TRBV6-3,CASSLQGMSNQPQHF